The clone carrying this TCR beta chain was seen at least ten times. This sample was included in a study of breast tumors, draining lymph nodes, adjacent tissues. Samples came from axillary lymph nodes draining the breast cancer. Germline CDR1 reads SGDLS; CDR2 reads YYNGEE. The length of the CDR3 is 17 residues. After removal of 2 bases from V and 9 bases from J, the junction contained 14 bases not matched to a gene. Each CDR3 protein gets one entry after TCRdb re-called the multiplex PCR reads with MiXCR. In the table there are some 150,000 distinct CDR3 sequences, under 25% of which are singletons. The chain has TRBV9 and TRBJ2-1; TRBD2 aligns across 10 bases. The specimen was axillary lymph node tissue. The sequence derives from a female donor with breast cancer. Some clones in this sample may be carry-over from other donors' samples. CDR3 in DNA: TGTGCCAGCAGCGTTAAATCAGCGGGAGGGCCTATTCCTGAGCAGTTCTTC. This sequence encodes CASSVKSAGGPIPEQFF.